This TCR beta chain was identified in a study of blood T cell repertoires in COVID-19. Sequencing was performed with immunoSEQ multiplex PCR; in TCRdb, only in-frame clones are kept and a portion is missing. The sample has roughly 70,000 clones, 90% seen once; the top ten hold approximately 1.5%. V lost 2 bases and J lost 4, with 12 bases in between. CDR1 is SGHNT and CDR2 is YYREEE in the germline V gene (reference sequence). CDR3 length: 14 residues. Sequenced material: peripheral blood. J is TRBJ1-2 and V is TRBV5-4; D may be TRBD1 (6 bases). The origin of this receptor is a man aged 50 or older with acute or convalescent COVID-19. The CDR3 DNA is TGTGCCAGCAGCTTTCATCAGGGGTTCTATGGCTACACCTTC. Protein product: CASSFHQGFYGYTF.